The 13 T cell receptor beta chains given below trace back to one sample, sequenced in a study of molecular identifiers for immune sequencing clone quantification. TCRdb independently ran MiXCR on the PCR reads; one entry per CDR3 protein. The sample contains some 590,000 distinct CDR3 sequences, 25% of which appear only once. The sample taken for sequencing was naive CD8+ T cells from blood, with Jurkat cell RNA spiked in. Noted subset: FACS-sorted CD8+CD4-CCR7+CD45RA+ naive T cells. Source of these receptors: a human donor in good health. Some libraries in this study had Jurkat cell RNA spiked in.

This clonotype has a count of ten or more. This sequence joins TRBV6-6 and TRBJ2-4; D remains unclear. This CDR3 comprises 16 residues. The V end was cut by 0 bases, the J end by 0 bases, with 9 bases between. Germline values: CDR1 MNHNY, CDR2 SVGAGI (reference sequence). The CDR3 DNA reads as TGTGCCAGCAGTTACTCGGCAGAGTTAGCCAAAAACATTCAGTACTTC. Encoded protein: CASSYSAELAKNIQYF.

This clonotype was observed a handful of times. The chain couples TRBV5-6 to TRBJ1-2; D ambiguous. CDR3 length: 13 amino acids. With 2 bases removed from V and 4 bases from J, the gap between germline ends came to 9 bases. Germline CDR1 is SGHDT and CDR2 is YYEEEE. In DNA, the CDR3 is TGTGCCAGCAGCTTTCCCAGCTTCTATGGCTACACCTTC. Encoded protein: CASSFPSFYGYTF.

In its sample, this clonotype was seen a few times. This chain uses TRBV7-9 with TRBJ1-3; perhaps TRBD1 as D (5 bases). CDR1 and CDR2 (germline): SEHNR, FQNEAQ (reference sequence). The length of the CDR3 is 16 residues. V lost 4 bases and J 4 bases, leaving 17 bases between the germline ends. This CDR3 reads CASSSPGRAPGNTIYF. Written as DNA, the CDR3 is TGTGCCAGCAGCTCACCAGGCAGGGCGCCCGGAAACACCATATATTTT.

Remarks on this clonotype: A much bigger clone sits one base away, suggesting this may be a read error. The genes are TRBV6-2 or TRBV6-3 and TRBJ1-1; D possibly corresponds to TRBD1 (6 bases). CDR1 and CDR2 from the germline V gene are MNHEY and SVGEGT. The CDR3 is 16 amino acids. The CDR3 coding sequence is TGTGCCAGCAAACCCCACCGGGGCGCGGGGGACACTGCAGCTTTCTTT. Encoded protein: CASKPHRGAGDTAAFF.

This clonotype showed up many times. The chain combines TRBV7-9 with TRBJ2-3; unclear D gene. Germline-derived CDR1 and CDR2 are SEHNR and FQNEAQ (reference sequence). CDR3 size: 12 residues. Trimming cost V 1 base and J 10 bases, with 9 bases left between them. The CDR3 loop reads CASSLDGYSQYF. In nucleotides, the CDR3 is TGTGCCAGCAGCTTAGATGGCTATTCGCAGTATTTT.

This clonotype was detected a few times. The chain is built from TRBV19 and TRBJ2-1; 8 bases map to TRBD2. Germline lookup yields CDR1 LNHDA and CDR2 SQIVND (reference sequence). CDR3 length: 15 amino acids. Germline trimming cut 5 bases from V and 4 bases from J; bases unmatched to any gene: 7. The CDR3 DNA sequence: TGTGCCAGTAGTCCAGACGCGGGGGGATACAATGAGCAGTTCTTC. Its protein product is CASSPDAGGYNEQFF. Full variable domain (missing parts from reference TRBV19 and TRBJ2-1): DGGITQSPKYLFRKEGQNVTLSCEQNLNHDAMYWYRQDPGQGLRLIYYSQIVNDFQKGDIAEGYSVSREKKESFPLTVTSAQKNPTAFYLCASSPDAGGYNEQFFGPGTRLTVL.

A note on this clonotype: This sequence may be a read error, since a much larger clone differs from it by one base. The chain links TRBV2 to TRBJ2-3; D gene uncertain. CDR3 length: 17 amino acids. The germline V gene has CDR1 SNHLY and CDR2 FYNNEI. This CDR3 is CDSSEALVPGLADTQYF. The CDR3 DNA is TGTGACAGCAGTGAAGCGCTAGTCCCCGGGTTGGCAGATACGCAGTATTTT.

The sample holds a few counts of this clonotype. A clone one base away is much larger, so this may be a read error. The V call is TRBV20-1, the J call TRBJ1-1; D not resolved. The CDR3 is 14 amino acids. Germline CDR1 DFQATT, CDR2 SNEGSKA (reference sequence). The CDR3 DNA reads TGCAGTGCTAGGGCTCTCACTCGGAACGCTGAAGCTTTCTTT. Translating gives CSARALTRNAEAFF.

There are many counts of this clonotype. The chain carries TRBV19 and TRBJ2-7, with D tentatively TRBD1 (6 bases). Germline CDR1 reads LNHDA; CDR2 reads SQIVND (reference sequence). Trimming took off 3 bases at V and 2 bases at J, with 14 bases between the two ends. This CDR3 is built from 15 residues. The DNA of the CDR3 is TGTGCCAGTAGTATTGCGACAGGATCAACCTACGAGCAGTACTTC. Encoded protein: CASSIATGSTYEQYF.

Notes on this clonotype: This likely comes from a read error, as the CDR3 has no conserved phenylalanine or tryptophan at its end. The chain carries TRBV28 and TRBJ2-7; weak D call: TRBD2 (6 bases). Germline CDR1 and CDR2: MDHEN and SYDVKM. This CDR3 has 15 residues. Trimming took 7 bases from V and 0 from J, leaving 16 bases between them. The DNA of the CDR3 is TGTGCCAGCACCTCAAGCGGGCTGAGCTCCTACGAGCAGTACATC. This sequence encodes CASTSSGLSSYEQYI.

V and J are TRBV2 and TRBJ1-5; 10 bases fit TRBD1. The germline CDR1 and CDR2 sequences are SNHLY and FYNNEI. Unmatched junction bases numbered 6, after V lost 7 bases and J lost 3 bases. The CDR3 has 15 amino acids. CDR3 coding DNA: TGTGCCAGCACTGATGACAGGGGGCCCAATCAGCCCCAGCATTTT. Translation: CASTDDRGPNQPQHF.

A note on this clonotype: This CDR3 fails to terminate in the conserved phenylalanine or tryptophan, so it likely reflects a read error. The rearrangement uses TRBV7-6 and TRBJ1-1; D ambiguous. The CDR3 is made up of 16 amino acids. V lost 5 bases to trimming and J lost 1 base, with 17 bases between them. Germline CDR1 SGHVS, CDR2 FNYEAQ. The CDR3, as DNA: TGTGCCAGCAGCCTCGCCGGACGATCAGCGAACACTGAAGCTTTCCTT. Protein sequence: CASSLAGRSANTEAFL.

The chain couples TRBV19 to TRBJ1-5; weak D call: TRBD1 (6 bases). With 3 bases removed from V and 4 bases from J, the gap between germline ends came to 13 bases. Germline values: CDR1 LNHDA, CDR2 SQIVND (reference sequence). This CDR3 region has 15 residues. The CDR3 nucleotides are TGTGCCAGTAGTATGGTACAGGGCCTAAATCAGCCCCAGCATTTT. It yields the protein CASSMVQGLNQPQHF.